This T cell receptor (beta chain) emerged from a study of T cell repertoires in aging, cancer and after chemotherapy. Overall study findings and caveats: Untreated cancer patients had significantly lower blood TCR diversity than age-matched healthy donors.

TCR beta rearrangements were amplified from peripheral blood genomic DNA. This clonotype was seen a handful of times. As yet, its antigen is unknown. TRB rearrangements spanning V, D and J were amplified using mixed TRB-A/B primers. TCRdb redid the calling of the multiplex PCR reads with MiXCR, one entry per CDR3 protein. Among about 6,800 distinct CDR3 sequences listed, 35% to 50% were seen once. Per germline, CDR1 LNHDA and CDR2 SQIVND (reference sequence). This CDR3 has 14 residues. Trimming left V 6 bases short and J 7 bases short, with 18 bases between. This rearrangement joins TRBV19 to TRBJ1-2; D perhaps matches TRBD1 (5 bases). The sequence derives from a human donor in good health. What was sequenced was blood. The CDR3 sequence is CASSPPGDGSGYTF. CDR3 bases: TGTGCCAGTAGCCCCCCGGGGGATGGAAGTGGCTACACCTTC.